These 8 T cell receptor beta chains share one sample of origin, sequenced in a study of cytomegalovirus exposure and HLA in healthy donors. Researchers ran the PCR with 60 Vbeta and 13 Jbeta primers. Sequenced by immunoSEQ multiplex PCR; TCRdb stores in-frame clones only, minus some. The table lists about 140,000 clones, around 80% of them singletons. Sequencing used PBMCs. These TCRs come from a man younger than 30 in good health and CMV-seropositive.

The V gene is TRBV5-1, the J gene TRBJ2-5; D is unresolved. CDR3 length: 12 residues. V lost 2 bases and J 5 bases, leaving 7 bases between the germline ends. The germline gives CDR1 SGHRS, CDR2 YFSETQ. This CDR3 is CASSFDTETQYF. CDR3 in DNA: TGCGCCAGCAGCTTCGACACGGAGACCCAGTACTTC.

The rearrangement joins TRBV25-1 to TRBJ1-1; D unclear. The germline V gene encodes CDR1 MGHDK and CDR2 SYGVNS. V was pared by 4 bases and J by 1 base, with 10 bases between. This CDR3 is built from 14 residues. CDR3 in amino acids: CASSAREKNTEAFF. The DNA for the CDR3 is TGTGCCAGCAGTGCGAGGGAAAAGAACACTGAAGCTTTCTTT.

V is TRBV5-1 and J is TRBJ1-1; 8 bases fit TRBD1. Losses at the gene ends were 4 bases for V and 1 base for J; bases not matched to a gene: 6. Germline values: CDR1 SGHRS, CDR2 YFSETQ. This CDR3 is 15 amino acids long. CDR3 nucleotide sequence: TGCGCCAGCAGCGTCAGAACAGGGGGGAACACTGAAGCTTTCTTT. Translation: CASSVRTGGNTEAFF. The entire variable domain, with the rest obtained from reference TRBV5-1 and TRBJ1-1, is as follows: KAGVTQTPRYLIKTRGQQVTLSCSPISGHRSVSWYQQTPGQGLQFLFEYFSETQRNKGNFPGRFSGRQFSNSRSEMNVSTLELGDSALYLCASSVRTGGNTEAFFGQGTRLTVV.

This clone has more than one count but fewer than ten. The gene calls are TRBV30 and TRBJ2-7, with 7 nucleotides matching TRBD1. CDR3 length equals 13 residues. V dropped 3 bases and J dropped 6; count of bases not matched to a gene: 8. CDR1 is GTSNPN, CDR2 SVGIG, per germline (reference sequence). As DNA, the CDR3 is TGTGCCTGGAGCGCCCAACAGGGGAGCGAGCAGTACTTC. Its translation: CAWSAQQGSEQYF.

In this sample, this clone turned up once. This chain uses TRBV6-5 with TRBJ2-7; 7 bases are a match to TRBD1. This CDR3 region has 14 residues. Germline V gene lookup returns CDR1 MNHEY and CDR2 SVGAGI. Unmatched junction bases numbered 3, after V lost 1 base and J lost 3 bases. The CDR3 region has the DNA TGTGCCAGCAGTTACTACAGGGGAGTCTACGAGCAGTACTTC. Translated, it gives CASSYYRGVYEQYF.

The V call is TRBV7-8, the J call TRBJ2-7; D perhaps matches TRBD2 (5 bases). The V gene's germline CDR1 is SGHVS and CDR2 FQNEAQ. The CDR3 is 14 amino acids. The ends were cut back, 2 bases at V and 0 bases at J, with 8 bases in the middle. The CDR3 bases are TGTGCCAGCAGCTTATCTAGCACCTCCTACGAGCAGTACTTC. It codes for CASSLSSTSYEQYF.

CDR3: CAWSAGTGAYYGYTF. CDR3 coding DNA: TGTGCCTGGAGTGCCGGGACAGGGGCCTACTATGGCTACACCTTC. The chain links TRBV30 to TRBJ1-2; 10 bases match TRBD1. CDR1 is GTSNPN and CDR2 is SVGIG in the germline V gene (reference sequence). J was trimmed by 3 bases and V by 1 base; bases with no gene match: 5. The CDR3 totals 15 residues.

This clone has just one count. The V call is TRBV2, the J call TRBJ2-5; D is perhaps TRBD2 (5 bases). CDR1 is SNHLY, CDR2 FYNNEI, per germline. The CDR3 runs 15 residues. Trimming removed 7 bases at V and 1 base at J, with 16 bases between. This chain's CDR3 is CASTPGLAGQETQYF. CDR3 in DNA: TGTGCCAGCACCCCTGGTTTGGCGGGCCAAGAGACCCAGTACTTC.